These 26 T cell receptor beta chains were all obtained from the same sample, sequenced in a study of blood T cells in healthy people across ages. The second PCR ran roughly 7 to 11 cycles with a sample-barcoded 5' primer and J-beta primers. TCRdb ran MiXCR on the 5' RACE reads and lists one entry per CDR3 protein. The sample holds about 940,000 distinct CDR3 sequences, about 44% seen once. The sample was blood. Receptors were obtained from a man younger than 45 in good health.

The rearrangement uses TRBV12-5 and TRBJ1-2; the match to TRBD1 covers 7 bases. Germline CDR1 reads LGHNT; CDR2 reads FRNRAP. Trimming at V came to 4 bases and at J to 5 bases, leaving 16 bases not matched to a gene. This CDR3 region has 17 residues. DNA for the CDR3: TGTGCTAGTGGTTCCCCTGAACCGGGACAGACTCATTATGGCTACACCTTC. Translated, it gives CASGSPEPGQTHYGYTF.

This chain links TRBV3-1 with TRBJ1-1; no clear D. There are 15 residues in the CDR3. Deletions cut 0 bases from V and 1 base from J, with 9 bases between. Germline V gene data show CDR1 as LGHDT and CDR2 as YNNKEL (reference sequence). The CDR3 sequence is CASSQDMGQNTEAFF. For the CDR3, the DNA is TGTGCCAGCAGCCAAGATATGGGCCAGAACACTGAAGCTTTCTTT.

In this sample, this clonotype turned up a few times. The gene calls are TRBV25-1 and TRBJ1-2; 8 positions agree with TRBD1. The length of the CDR3 is 13 residues. Germline-derived CDR1 and CDR2 are MGHDK and SYGVNS. Trimming cost V 6 bases and J 7 bases; bases outside gene matches: 7. The CDR3 sequence is CASSAGGSIGYTF. The CDR3 bases are TGTGCCAGCAGCGCAGGGGGCTCTATTGGCTACACCTTC.

The rearrangement joins TRBV25-1 to TRBJ1-6; D remains unclear. This CDR3 has 12 amino acids. Germline loops: CDR1 MGHDK, CDR2 SYGVNS. Trimming removed 5 bases from V and 7 bases from J, with 6 bases in between. The CDR3 sequence is CASSQMNSPLHF. DNA for the CDR3: TGTGCCAGCAGTCAGATGAATTCACCCCTCCACTTT.

About this clonotype: At one boundary the junction diverges from the germline segment, which might be a read error. The chain couples TRBV5-1 to TRBJ2-3; 8 bases are shared with TRBD1. CDR3 length equals 16 residues. From germline, CDR1 is SGHRS and CDR2 YFSETQ. The CDR3 DNA reads TGCGCCGGCAGCGGCAACCAGGGGGCGCGAGCAGATACGCAGTATTTT. Protein: CAGSGNQGARADTQYF.

The CDR3 is CATQDRGNGYTF. The CDR3 DNA reads TGTGCCACCCAAGACAGGGGCAATGGCTACACCTTC. The chain has TRBV25-1 and TRBJ1-2; 8 positions match TRBD1. With 10 bases clipped from V and 6 bases from J, the junction kept 7 bases outside the gene matches. CDR3 size: 12 residues. The germline CDR1 and CDR2 sequences are MGHDK and SYGVNS.

This chain links TRBV3-1 with TRBJ2-1, with TRBD2 matching 10 bases. Losses at the gene ends were 0 bases for V and 7 bases for J; bases not matched to a gene: 6. CDR1 and CDR2 (germline): LGHDT, YNNKEL (reference sequence). The CDR3 is 16 residues long. The CDR3 DNA follows: TGTGCCAGCAGCCAAGATAGGGGACTAGCGACTAATGAGCAGTTCTTC. It specifies CASSQDRGLATNEQFF.

This chain connects TRBV15 to TRBJ1-4, with TRBD1 identical over 7 bases. V shed 0 bases and J 8 bases; nucleotides not matched to a gene: 6. The CDR3 loop spans 15 amino acids. CDR1 and CDR2 (germline): LNHNV, YYDKDF (reference sequence). The CDR3: CATSRDRDRVEKLFF. DNA of the CDR3: TGTGCCACCAGCAGAGATCGAGACAGGGTGGAAAAACTGTTTTTT.

The chain couples TRBV5-1 to TRBJ2-1, with 14 bases aligning to TRBD2. Germline-derived CDR1 and CDR2 are SGHRS and YFSETQ. This CDR3 region has 16 residues. V shed 4 bases and J 8 bases; nucleotides not matched to a gene: 8. The CDR3 bases are TGCGCCAGCAGCCCCGGGACTAGCGGGGGAAGGGATGAGCAGTTCTTC. Protein: CASSPGTSGGRDEQFF.

The chain uses TRBV24-1 and TRBJ2-5; 9 bases fit TRBD1. Unmatched junction bases numbered 6, after V lost 9 bases and J lost 2 bases. In germline, CDR1 is KGHDR, CDR2 SFDVKD. This CDR3 comprises 14 residues. The CDR3 spells CATRGQGLQETQYF. The DNA for the CDR3 is TGTGCCACCCGGGGACAGGGCCTGCAAGAGACCCAGTACTTC.

This clonotype was detected only once. The chain combines TRBV20-1 with TRBJ2-3; D may be TRBD1 or TRBD2 (6 bases each). V was shortened by 5 bases and J by 0 bases, with 18 bases between the two germline ends. The germline CDR1 and CDR2 sequences are DFQATT and SNEGSKA (reference sequence). The CDR3 spans 16 residues. CDR3 bases: TGCAGTGCTTTCCCTTGGGGGGCGACTAGCACAGATACGCAGTATTTT. Its protein product is CSAFPWGATSTDTQYF.

V and J are TRBV7-9 and TRBJ1-2; 9 bases are a match to TRBD1. The germline CDR1 and CDR2 sequences are SEHNR and FQNEAQ (reference sequence). The CDR3 spans 15 residues. With V trimmed by 0 bases and J by 8 bases, 7 bases remained unmatched. CDR3 nucleotide sequence: TGTGCCAGCAGCTTAGCGACAGGGGGAATATCGGGCTACACCTTC. This codes for CASSLATGGISGYTF.

This clonotype was counted between two and nine times. The chain links TRBV3-1 to TRBJ2-5; 7 bases are shared with TRBD1. Trimming took 1 base from V and 2 from J; bases not matched to a gene: 10. The germline V gene has CDR1 LGHDT and CDR2 YNNKEL (reference sequence). The CDR3 sequence is 17 residues long. DNA for the CDR3: TGTGCCAGCAGCCAAGCCACCTCCGGGACAGCACAAGAGACCCAGTACTTC. It specifies CASSQATSGTAQETQYF.

The DNA for the CDR3 is TGCAGTGCTTTACCGGGACAGTCGGATGAAAAACTGTTTTTT. Amino acids: CSALPGQSDEKLFF. The V and J genes are TRBV20-1 and TRBJ1-4; 7 bases agree with TRBD1. This CDR3 region has 14 residues. Trimming removed 5 bases from V and 6 bases from J; junction bases left unmatched: 9. CDR1 DFQATT and CDR2 SNEGSKA come from the germline V gene (reference sequence).

The rearrangement uses TRBV25-1 and TRBJ2-5, with D hard to call. The CDR3 sequence is 14 residues long. The germline V gene has CDR1 MGHDK and CDR2 SYGVNS. V lost 4 bases to trimming and J lost 4 bases, with 13 bases between them. The CDR3 DNA follows: TGTGCCAGCAGTGGGCACAAAGAGTTAGAGACCCAGTACTTC. Encoded protein: CASSGHKELETQYF.

The chain carries TRBV7-2 and TRBJ2-4; the D is unclear. The J call is in doubt because the DNA end fits TRBJ2-7 better. CDR1 and CDR2 (germline): SGHTA, FQGNSA. This CDR3 region has 15 residues. CDR3 sequence reads: CASSQQTTDPYEQYF. The CDR3 DNA reads as TGTGCCAGCAGCCAACAAACGACTGACCCCTACGAGCAGTACTTC.

This chain uses TRBV20-1 with TRBJ2-3, with 16 bases lining up with TRBD2. V lost 1 base to trimming and J lost 0 bases; unmatched junction nucleotides: 1. CDR3 size: 17 residues. The germline V gene encodes CDR1 DFQATT and CDR2 SNEGSKA (reference sequence). CDR3 in amino acids: CSARAGLAGGSTDTQYF. In DNA form, the CDR3 reads TGCAGTGCTAGAGCGGGACTAGCGGGGGGGAGCACAGATACGCAGTATTTT.

The genes are TRBV29-1 and TRBJ2-7; TRBD1 aligns across 7 bases. J gave up 2 bases and V 0 bases, and 7 bases lay outside the gene matches. Germline V gene lookup returns CDR1 SQVTM and CDR2 ANQGSEA. There are 15 residues in the CDR3. The DNA of the CDR3 is TGCAGCGTTGAAGATGACAGGCAGGGGGCCTACGAGCAGTACTTC. As protein: CSVEDDRQGAYEQYF.

The chain joins TRBV12-3 or TRBV12-4 to TRBJ2-7; 9 bases line up with TRBD1. This CDR3 has 13 residues. With V trimmed by 4 bases and J by 6 bases, 4 bases remained unmatched. The DNA for the CDR3 is TGTGCCAGCAGTTGGGGGGGACAGGGCGAGCAGTACTTC. It encodes CASSWGGQGEQYF.

At least ten counts were recorded for this clonotype. The chain links TRBV20-1 to TRBJ2-3; TRBD2 matches at 8 bases. Germline CDR1 reads DFQATT; CDR2 reads SNEGSKA (reference sequence). V trimming: 5 bases; J trimming: 8 bases; junction bases outside the gene matches: 9. CDR3 length: 13 amino acids. The CDR3 bases are TGCAGTGCTCATCGGGGGGGGGTTGGTACGCAGTATTTT. This encodes CSAHRGGVGTQYF.

The genes are TRBV7-2 and TRBJ2-5; 9 nucleotides agree with TRBD1. Gene TRBJ2-7 matches the end of the DNA better, so the J call may be wrong. The CDR3 totals 14 residues. Germline-derived CDR1 and CDR2 are SGHTA and FQGNSA. CDR3 bases: TGTGCCAGCGGCTCCCGGACAGGGGATTACGAGCAGTACTTC. As protein: CASGSRTGDYEQYF.

The V gene is TRBV20-1, the J gene TRBJ2-3; no firm D call. CDR1 is DFQATT and CDR2 is SNEGSKA in the germline V gene (reference sequence). There are 16 residues in the CDR3. With 2 bases removed from V and 0 bases from J, the gap between germline ends came to 15 bases. CDR3 DNA sequence: TGCAGTGCTAGAAGTGTCGGCAGGATGAGCACAGATACGCAGTATTTT. Its protein product is CSARSVGRMSTDTQYF.

This sequence joins TRBV2 and TRBJ2-7; 7 bases agree with TRBD1. Germline lookup yields CDR1 SNHLY and CDR2 FYNNEI. CDR3 length: 12 residues. V was pared by 7 bases and J by 3 bases, with 3 bases of the junction left unmatched. The CDR3: CASIYRGYEQYF. The CDR3 DNA sequence: TGTGCCAGCATTTACAGGGGCTACGAGCAGTACTTC.

This chain joins TRBV10-2 and TRBJ1-2, with 8 bases matching TRBD1. J lost 2 bases, V lost 6 bases, and 5 bases had no gene match. The CDR3 length is 14 residues. Germline V gene data show CDR1 as WSHSY and CDR2 as SAAADI. The CDR3 DNA reads as TGCGCCAGCAGCACAGGGGGAATCAACTATGGCTACACCTTC. Translated, it gives CASSTGGINYGYTF.

DNA for the CDR3: TGCGCCAATCGGGGGCGGGTGTGCCGCACTGAAGCTTTCTTT. Its protein is CANRGRVCRTEAFF. The chain is built from TRBV5-1 and TRBJ1-1; maybe TRBD1 (6 bases). This CDR3 is 14 amino acids long. The V gene lost 9 bases and the J gene lost 4 bases, with 19 bases spanning the gap. Germline assignment: CDR1 SGHRS and CDR2 YFSETQ.

This clonotype was seen a few times. The gene calls are TRBV27 and TRBJ2-6; a weak D match, TRBD1 (5 bases). The V end lost 6 bases, the J end lost 0 bases, and 12 bases lay between the germline ends. The CDR3 length is 16 residues. The germline V gene encodes CDR1 MNHEY and CDR2 SMNVEV (reference sequence). The CDR3 reads CASSLRQFSGANVLTF. For the CDR3, the DNA is TGTGCCAGCAGCCTACGACAGTTCTCTGGGGCCAACGTCCTGACTTTC. Supplemented by reference TRBV27 and TRBJ2-6, the full variable domain reads EAQVTQNPRYLITVTGKKLTVTCSQNMNHEYMSWYRQDPGLGLRQIYYSMNVEVTDKGDVPEGYKVSRKEKRNFPLILESPSPNQTSLYFCASSLRQFSGANVLTFGAGSRLTVL.